This TCR beta chain was sequenced during a study of T-cell reconstitution after alpha-beta-depleted transplantation in children. Library preparation (for TCRbeta) was performed with unique molecular identifiers. TCRdb ran MiXCR on the PCR reads and lists one entry per CDR3 protein. The sample lists roughly 98,000 distinct CDR3 sequences; 15% to 19% were seen once. CDR3 size: 14 residues. Germline V gene lookup returns CDR1 SGHRS and CDR2 YFSETQ. Trimming pared 6 bases from V and 10 bases from J, leaving 20 bases between. The material sequenced was PBMCs, mostly from graft donor cells, taken 180 days after TCRalphabeta/CD19-depleted stem cell transplant. The V call is TRBV5-1, the J call TRBJ2-1; no definite D call. The source of this sequence is a male patient aged 2-15 years who had a stem cell transplant for acute lymphoblastic leukemia, so the T cells may come from the graft donor. The CDR3 DNA follows: TGCGCCAGCAACCTAGACCCTTACATTGGGGAGCAGTTCTTC. It specifies CASNLDPYIGEQFF.